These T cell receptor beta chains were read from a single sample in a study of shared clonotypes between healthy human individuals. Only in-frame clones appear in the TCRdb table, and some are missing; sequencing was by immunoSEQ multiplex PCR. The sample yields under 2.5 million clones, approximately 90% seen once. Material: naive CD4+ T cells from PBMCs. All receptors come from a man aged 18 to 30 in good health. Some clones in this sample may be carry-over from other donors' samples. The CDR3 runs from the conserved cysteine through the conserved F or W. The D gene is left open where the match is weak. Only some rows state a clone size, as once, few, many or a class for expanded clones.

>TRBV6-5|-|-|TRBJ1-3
CASSYSSATSGNTIYF
TGTGCCAGCAGTTACTCGAGTGCCACCTCTGGAAACACCATATATTTT
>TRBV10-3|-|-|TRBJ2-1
CAIRSSDAYNEQFF
TGTGCCATCAGGAGTTCCGATGCCTACAATGAGCAGTTCTTC
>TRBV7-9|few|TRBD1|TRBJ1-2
CAIVGGTGTRGYTF
TGTGCCATCGTGGGCGGGACAGGGACTCGGGGCTACACCTTC
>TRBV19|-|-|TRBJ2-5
CASSQGYQETQYF
TGTGCCAGTAGTCAGGGCTACCAAGAGACCCAGTACTTC
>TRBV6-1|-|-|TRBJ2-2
CASTFSGNTGELFF
TGTGCCAGCACTTTCAGCGGGAACACCGGGGAGCTGTTTTTT
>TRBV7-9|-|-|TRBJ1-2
CASSTSGLSDNYGYTF
TGTGCCAGCAGTACCTCGGGGTTGAGCGACAACTATGGCTACACCTTC
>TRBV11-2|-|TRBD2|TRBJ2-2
CASSFLSGRYTGELFF
TGTGCCAGCAGCTTCCTCAGCGGGAGGTACACCGGGGAGCTGTTTTTT
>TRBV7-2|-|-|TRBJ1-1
CASSLTRGPQKAFF
TGTGCCAGCAGCTTGACCCGGGGTCCCCAAAAAGCTTTCTTT
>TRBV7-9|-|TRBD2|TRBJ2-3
CASSQRTSGRVAQYF
TGTGCCAGCAGTCAACGGACTAGCGGGAGGGTTGCGCAGTATTTT
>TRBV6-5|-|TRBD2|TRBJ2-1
CASRVMPSGDNEQFF
TGTGCCAGCAGAGTTATGCCTAGCGGTGACAATGAGCAGTTCTTC
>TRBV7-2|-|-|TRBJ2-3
CASSFDRRNTDTQYF
TGTGCCAGCAGCTTTGACAGGCGCAACACAGATACGCAGTATTTT
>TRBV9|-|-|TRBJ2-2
CASNSGYGNTGELFF
TGTGCCAGCAACAGTGGATACGGAAACACCGGGGAGCTGTTTTTT
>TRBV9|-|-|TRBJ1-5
CASSAQGHSNQPQHF
TGTGCCAGCAGCGCACAAGGTCACAGCAATCAGCCCCAGCATTTT
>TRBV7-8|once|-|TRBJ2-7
CASSLGRSYEQYF
TGTGCCAGCAGCTTGGGACGGAGTTACGAGCAGTACTTC
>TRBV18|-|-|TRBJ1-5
CASSPAGNNQPQHF
TGTGCCAGCTCCCCGGCGGGGAACAATCAGCCCCAGCATTTT
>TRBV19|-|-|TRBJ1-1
CASSISGANTEAFF
TGTGCCAGTAGTATCTCAGGGGCCAACACTGAAGCTTTCTTT
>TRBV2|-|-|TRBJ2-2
CASRLAVGNTGELFF
TGTGCCAGCAGGCTAGCAGTTGGGAACACCGGGGAGCTGTTTTTT
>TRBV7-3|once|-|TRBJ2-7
CASSLFQREQYF
TGTGCCAGCAGCTTATTCCAAAGGGAGCAGTACTTC
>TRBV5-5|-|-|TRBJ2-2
CASSLETHTGELFF
TGTGCCAGCAGCTTGGAGACCCACACCGGGGAGCTGTTTTTT
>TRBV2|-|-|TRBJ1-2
CASSKQGLYGYTF
TGTGCCAGCAGTAAACAGGGCCTCTATGGCTACACCTTC
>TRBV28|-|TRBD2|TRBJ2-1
CASCPAAVTSGRPRFYNEQFF
TGTGCCAGCTGCCCGGCAGCCGTGACTAGCGGGAGGCCCCGGTTCTACAATGAGCAGTTCTTC
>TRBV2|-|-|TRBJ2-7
CASRGSYEQYF
TGTGCCAGCAGGGGCTCCTACGAGCAGTACTTC
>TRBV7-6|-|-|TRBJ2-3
CASSSGMADTQYF
TGTGCCAGCAGCTCAGGGATGGCGGATACGCAGTATTTT
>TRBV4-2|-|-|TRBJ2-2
CASSQRISDGELFF
TGTGCCAGCAGCCAACGCATCAGTGACGGGGAGCTGTTTTTT
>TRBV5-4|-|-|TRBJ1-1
CASSSRGGARTEAFF
TGTGCCAGCTCCTCTCGGGGGGGGGCAAGAACTGAAGCTTTCTTT